This T cell receptor beta chain was documented in a study of blood T cell repertoires in COVID-19. Produced via immunoSEQ multiplex PCR; TCRdb's table is partial and in-frame only. The table shows nearly 250,000 clones, with more than 80% occurring only once. Exposed participants encountered a COVID-19 case during the 2 weeks preceding study entry. The sample taken for sequencing was PBMCs or T cells enriched from blood (not recorded which). This receptor was obtained from a man aged 45-60 years who had been exposed to COVID-19.

The CDR3 bases are TGTGCCAGCAGTCGGGACAGGGCTGAAAAACTGTTTTTT. Translating it yields CASSRDRAEKLFF. The chain uses TRBV2 and TRBJ1-4, with TRBD1 matching over 9 bases. The V gene's germline CDR1 is SNHLY and CDR2 FYNNEI. The length of the CDR3 is 13 residues. After removal of 5 bases from V and 7 bases from J, the junction contained 2 bases not matched to a gene.